The 32 T cell receptor beta chains reported below all come from one sample, sequenced in a study of blood T cell repertoires in COVID-19. Sequenced by immunoSEQ multiplex PCR; TCRdb stores in-frame clones only, minus some. The sample lists around 250,000 clones; around 90% were seen once. Sequencing was done on a sample of PBMCs or T cells enriched from blood (not recorded which). The receptors here all came from a woman in her 40s who had been exposed to COVID-19.

This chain links TRBV19 with TRBJ1-4, with D perhaps TRBD1 (5 bases). Germline CDR1 and CDR2: LNHDA and SQIVND (reference sequence). CDR3 length: 16 amino acids. The ends were cut back, 4 bases at V and 0 bases at J, with 12 bases in the middle. CDR3 sequence: CASSKVLRATNEKLFF. The CDR3, as DNA: TGTGCCAGTAGTAAAGTCCTCAGGGCAACTAATGAAAAACTGTTTTTT.

This clone was recorded once. The rearrangement joins TRBV30 to TRBJ1-5; TRBD1 matches 12 bases. V dropped 5 bases and J dropped 9; count of bases not matched to a gene: 8. From germline, CDR1 is GTSNPN and CDR2 SVGIG (reference sequence). The CDR3 has 14 amino acids. The DNA for the CDR3 is TGTGCCTGGGGGGACAGGGGGCGCAGTCGGCCCCAGCATTTT. As protein: CAWGDRGRSRPQHF.

The rearrangement uses TRBV4-1 and TRBJ2-1; 7 bases fit TRBD1. Trimming removed 4 bases from V and 8 bases from J; junction bases left unmatched: 11. This CDR3 is built from 15 residues. From germline, CDR1 is MGHRA and CDR2 YSYEKL. The CDR3 loop is CASSRNKGQNHEQFF. The CDR3 DNA follows: TGCGCCAGCAGCCGAAATAAGGGACAGAACCATGAGCAGTTCTTC.

V gene TRBV19 combines with J gene TRBJ1-1; no firm D call. Germline V CDR1 and CDR2: LNHDA, SQIVND (reference sequence). The CDR3 covers 12 residues. Deletions cut 9 bases from V and 2 bases from J, with 10 bases between. CDR3 sequence: CASRGYNTEAFF. The CDR3 DNA reads as TGTGCCAGCCGCGGGTACAACACTGAAGCTTTCTTT. The full variable domain, in which reference TRBV19 and TRBJ1-1 provide the parts outside the CDR3, is DGGITQSPKYLFRKEGQNVTLSCEQNLNHDAMYWYRQDPGQGLRLIYYSQIVNDFQKGDIAEGYSVSREKKESFPLTVTSAQKNPTAFYLCASRGYNTEAFFGQGTRLTVV.

V usage is TRBV29-1 and J usage is TRBJ1-1; unclear D gene. The germline V gene has CDR1 SQVTM and CDR2 ANQGSEA. Trimming cost V 0 bases and J 7 bases, with 9 bases left between them. This CDR3 comprises 12 residues. CDR3 nucleotide sequence: TGCAGCGTTGAAGATGAGGCTGGTGAAGCTTTCTTT. Translating gives CSVEDEAGEAFF.

The chain employs TRBV7-9 and TRBJ2-7; D call uncertain. The CDR3 runs 14 residues. V lost 5 bases to trimming and J lost 4 bases, with 15 bases between them. The V gene's germline CDR1 is SEHNR and CDR2 FQNEAQ (reference sequence). DNA of the CDR3: TGTGCCAGCAGCGAGTCTCGGGTTGGGTACGAGCAGTACGTC. Its translation is CASSESRVGYEQYV.

The chain has TRBV28 and TRBJ1-1, with 7 nucleotides matching TRBD1. After removal of 5 bases from V and 6 bases from J, the junction contained 9 bases not matched to a gene. The length of the CDR3 is 14 residues. Germline V gene sequence: CDR1 MDHEN, CDR2 SYDVKM. In DNA form, the CDR3 reads TGTGCCAGCAGTCCAGGGACTCAGGGGGCTGAAGCTTTCTTT. Its protein is CASSPGTQGAEAFF.

The V call is TRBV27, the J call TRBJ2-7; 11 nucleotides match TRBD1. CDR1 MNHEY and CDR2 SMNVEV come from the germline V gene (reference sequence). CDR3 length: 16 residues. V trimming: 6 bases; J trimming: 1 base; junction bases outside the gene matches: 8. The CDR3 sequence is CASRTPGQGGSYEQYF. The CDR3 DNA reads TGTGCCAGCAGGACACCGGGACAGGGGGGATCCTACGAGCAGTACTTC.

The chain recombines TRBV6-6 with TRBJ2-2; 10 positions agree with TRBD1. The CDR3 sequence is 19 residues long. The germline gives CDR1 MNHNY, CDR2 SVGAGI (reference sequence). After removal of 6 bases from V and 3 bases from J, the junction contained 16 bases not matched to a gene. This CDR3 is CASSRLGTGVGLDTGELFF. CDR3 DNA: TGTGCCAGCAGCCGACTGGGGACAGGGGTGGGTCTGGACACCGGGGAGCTGTTTTTT.

V is TRBV6-5 and J is TRBJ2-7; TRBD2 matches at 8 bases. CDR3 length: 15 amino acids. V lost 9 bases and J lost 2; bases outside the gene matches: 12. The V gene's germline CDR1 is MNHEY and CDR2 SVGAGI. CDR3 sequence (DNA): TGTGCCAGGTGGGGTCGCGGGAGGATCCCCTACGAGCAGTACGTC. Protein product: CARWGRGRIPYEQYV.

The gene calls are TRBV2 and TRBJ2-3; D is possibly TRBD1 (5 bases). The V end was cut by 3 bases, the J end by 0 bases, with 13 bases between. Germline CDR1 is SNHLY and CDR2 is FYNNEI. CDR3 length: 16 amino acids. CDR3 in DNA: TGTGCCAGCAGTGAGGTAGGGGCGAAGAGCACAGATACGCAGTATTTT. Translated, it gives CASSEVGAKSTDTQYF.

The gene calls are TRBV29-1 and TRBJ2-1; 10 bases align to TRBD2. CDR1 SQVTM and CDR2 ANQGSEA come from the germline V gene. V lost 4 bases, J lost 6 bases, and 9 bases stayed unmatched. CDR3 length: 15 amino acids. CDR3 amino acids: CSVGDSGRSGNEQFF. CDR3 DNA sequence: TGCAGCGTTGGGGATAGCGGGAGGAGCGGCAATGAGCAGTTCTTC.

The gene calls are TRBV12-5 and TRBJ2-2, with D possibly matching TRBD2 (7 bases). With 2 bases removed from V and 7 bases from J, the gap between germline ends came to 20 bases. Germline values: CDR1 LGHNT, CDR2 FRNRAP. CDR3 length: 17 residues. The CDR3 reads CASGLSTGRGADGELFF. The CDR3 nucleotides read TGTGCTAGTGGTTTGTCGACGGGGAGGGGGGCCGACGGGGAGCTGTTTTTT.

CDR3 coding DNA: TGTGCCAGCAATTCGGGACAAGCCTCCTACGAGCAGTACGTC. It encodes CASNSGQASYEQYV. V and J are TRBV6-5 and TRBJ2-7, with a weak D call TRBD1 (6 bases). V dropped 7 bases and J dropped 0 bases, with 13 bases sitting between them. There are 14 residues in the CDR3. Germline CDR1 MNHEY, CDR2 SVGAGI.

The chain joins TRBV3-1 (or the pseudogene TRBV3-2) to TRBJ1-5; D is unclear. The CDR3 is 15 residues long. V lost 0 bases and J 9 bases, leaving 15 bases between the germline ends. From germline, CDR1 is LGHDT and CDR2 YNNKEL (reference sequence). CDR3 sequence (DNA): TGTGCCAGCAGCCAAGATGGAACACCCCGGGGGCCCCAGCATTTT. Translated, it gives CASSQDGTPRGPQHF.

The rearrangement links TRBV2 to TRBJ2-2; TRBD1 agrees at 9 bases. CDR1 SNHLY and CDR2 FYNNEI come from the germline V gene. This CDR3 is built from 15 residues. After removal of 5 bases from V and 4 bases from J, the junction contained 5 bases not matched to a gene. The CDR3 bases are TGTGCCAGCAGTAGACAGGGGGTGGGCACCGGGGAGCTGTTTTTT. It yields the protein CASSRQGVGTGELFF.

The chain employs TRBV21-1 and TRBJ1-6; the D segment call TRBD1 is taken from the table without a DNA check. TRBV21-1 is classified as a pseudogene. The CDR3 length is 18 residues. The CDR3 nucleotides read TGTGCCAGCAGCTTTCCCCTTAGTCTCCTTACAGGCAATTCACCCCTCCACTTT. It is translated as CASSFPLSLLTGNSPLHF.

The genes are TRBV7-3 and TRBJ1-2, with D possibly being TRBD1 (6 bases). Trimming took off 1 base at V and 5 bases at J, with 14 bases between the two ends. In germline, CDR1 is SGHTA, CDR2 FQGTGA. This CDR3 is 15 amino acids long. The CDR3: CASSLMSGDEYGYTF. The CDR3 DNA reads TGTGCCAGCAGCTTAATGTCAGGGGATGAGTATGGCTACACCTTC.

This chain joins TRBV5-4 and TRBJ1-1, with D unresolved. Per germline, CDR1 SGHNT and CDR2 YYREEE (reference sequence). The CDR3 runs to 12 residues. Trimming removed 0 bases at V and 6 bases at J, with 6 bases between. The CDR3 region is CASSLDSSEAFF. The CDR3 coding sequence is TGTGCCAGCAGCTTGGACAGCTCTGAAGCTTTCTTT.

The chain carries TRBV27 and TRBJ2-3; the match to TRBD2 covers 8 bases. This CDR3 has 13 residues. Germline assignment: CDR1 MNHEY and CDR2 SMNVEV (reference sequence). The V segment lost 10 bases and the J segment 6 bases; nucleotides outside the gene matches: 9. The CDR3 coding sequence is TGTGCCACCACGGGACTAGGGGCGGATACGCAGTATTTT. Translation gives CATTGLGADTQYF.

The V and J genes are TRBV11-3 and TRBJ2-5; TRBD2 matches 12 bases. The germline V gene encodes CDR1 SGHNT and CDR2 YENEEA. Trimming removed 3 bases from V and 2 bases from J; junction bases left unmatched: 13. The CDR3 is 19 amino acids. In DNA, the CDR3 is TGTGCCAGCAGCTTTCGCCCCCCCCCGACTAGCGGGAGTCAAGAGACCCAGTACTTC. This encodes CASSFRPPPTSGSQETQYF.

The J gene is TRBJ2-5, the V gene TRBV4-2, with a possible D match to TRBD1 (5 bases). CDR3 length: 16 residues. Trimming stripped 0 bases from V and 7 bases from J, with 18 bases between. The germline CDR1 and CDR2 sequences are LGHNA and YNFKEQ. CDR3 sequence (DNA): TGTGCCAGCAGCCAAGAAGCGCCGGGTCAAAGGGGGACCCAGTACTTC. It translates to CASSQEAPGQRGTQYF.

Points on this clone: Germline and junction disagree at one end, which may indicate a read error. V is TRBV27 and J is TRBJ1-6; D is possibly TRBD1 (6 bases). This CDR3 contains 13 residues. In germline, CDR1 is MNHEY, CDR2 SMNVEV (reference sequence). The CDR3 nucleotides are TGTGCCAGCAGTCTAAACGTAGGACAGCCCCATTACTTT. As protein: CASSLNVGQPHYF.

The table lists this clone with a count of one. J is TRBJ2-7 and V is TRBV2, with no clear D. The germline V and J ends were trimmed by 5 bases and 0 bases, with 11 bases remaining between them. The CDR3 is made up of 14 amino acids. CDR1 and CDR2 from the germline V gene are SNHLY and FYNNEI. CDR3 loop: CASSSRLDSYEQYF. CDR3 coding DNA: TGTGCCAGCAGTTCCCGACTTGACTCCTACGAGCAGTACTTC.

The chain combines TRBV5-1 with TRBJ2-7, with 9 bases identical to TRBD2. V was clipped by 1 base and J by 4 bases; unmatched bases: 6. CDR1 and CDR2 from the germline V gene are SGHRS and YFSETQ. This CDR3 contains 15 residues. For the CDR3, the DNA is TGCGCCAGCAGCTTGCTATCTAGCGGGACATACGAGCAGTACTTC. The encoded protein is CASSLLSSGTYEQYF.

This sequence joins TRBV11-1 and TRBJ2-5; D may be TRBD1 (7 bases). Trimming cost V 7 bases and J 5 bases, with 23 bases left between them. From germline, CDR1 is SGHAT and CDR2 FQDESV (reference sequence). The CDR3 covers 16 residues. The CDR3 nucleotides are TGTGCCAGCACCAATCGCTTGGAGGGGGCTTCGGAGACCCAGTACTTC. This gives the protein CASTNRLEGASETQYF. Filled out from reference TRBV11-1 and TRBJ2-5, the complete variable domain reads EAEVAQSPRYKITEKSQAVAFWCDPISGHATLYWYRQILGQGPELLVQFQDESVVDDSQLPKDRFSAERLKGVDSTLKIQPAELGDSAMYLCASTNRLEGASETQYFGPGTRLLVL.

The V call is TRBV15, the J call TRBJ1-5; 7 bases map to TRBD1. This CDR3 region has 20 residues. Germline assignment: CDR1 LNHNV and CDR2 YYDKDF (reference sequence). J lost 1 base, V lost 1 base, and 16 bases had no gene match. The CDR3 sequence: CATSRVWVNPGQRSNQPQHF. The CDR3 DNA is TGTGCCACCAGCAGAGTTTGGGTAAATCCGGGACAGCGGAGCAATCAGCCCCAGCATTTT.

V gene TRBV6-5 combines with J gene TRBJ1-1; D gene unclear. This CDR3 comprises 13 residues. Trimming cost V 0 bases and J 2 bases, with 4 bases left between them. CDR1 MNHEY and CDR2 SVGAGI come from the germline V gene. The CDR3 DNA is TGTGCCAGCAGTTACTCCTTTAACACTGAAGCTTTCTTT. It codes for CASSYSFNTEAFF.

V is TRBV5-6 and J is TRBJ1-6; 8 bases agree with TRBD1. The germline V gene has CDR1 SGHDT and CDR2 YYEEEE. The trim removed 2 bases at V and 14 bases at J, leaving 3 bases unmatched. This CDR3 has 12 amino acids. The CDR3, as DNA: TGTGCCAGCAGCTTAAGGACAGGGACCCTCCACTTT. Residues: CASSLRTGTLHF.

This clone appeared many times. V and J are TRBV7-9 and TRBJ1-2; possible D gene TRBD1, 5 bases. Germline lookup yields CDR1 SEHNR and CDR2 FQNEAQ (reference sequence). The CDR3 length is 13 residues. With 5 bases removed from V and 4 bases from J, the gap between germline ends came to 11 bases. The DNA for the CDR3 is TGTGCCAGCAGCCCGGACACAGGCTATGGCTACACCTTC. Protein sequence: CASSPDTGYGYTF. Using reference TRBV7-9 and TRBJ1-2 for the parts outside the CDR3, the full variable domain is DTGVSQNPRHKITKRGQNVTFRCDPISEHNRLYWYRQTLGQGPEFLTYFQNEAQLEKSRLLSDRFSAERPKGSFSTLEIQRTEQGDSAMYLCASSPDTGYGYTFGSGTRLTVV.

The chain uses TRBV19 and TRBJ1-1; possible D gene TRBD1, 6 bases. With 5 bases removed from V and 5 bases from J, the gap between germline ends came to 15 bases. The length of the CDR3 is 14 residues. Germline V gives CDR1 LNHDA, CDR2 SQIVND (reference sequence). The CDR3: CASSSQGKGTEAFF. The CDR3 coding sequence is TGTGCCAGTAGTTCTCAGGGGAAGGGGACTGAAGCTTTCTTT.

The rearrangement uses TRBV5-1 and TRBJ1-6, with 7 nucleotides matching TRBD1. From germline, CDR1 is SGHRS and CDR2 YFSETQ. Trimming cost V 4 bases and J 7 bases; bases outside gene matches: 11. The CDR3 loop spans 16 amino acids. The CDR3 DNA is TGCGCCAGCAGCCCGGACCTGACAGGGACGAATTCACCCCTCCACTTT. It codes for CASSPDLTGTNSPLHF. Based on the CDR3 plus reference TRBV5-1 and TRBJ1-6, the full variable domain is KAGVTQTPRYLIKTRGQQVTLSCSPISGHRSVSWYQQTPGQGLQFLFEYFSETQRNKGNFPGRFSGRQFSNSRSEMNVSTLELGDSALYLCASSPDLTGTNSPLHFGNGTRLTVT.